This entry describes one T cell receptor (beta chain). Its antigen is not identified. TCRdb re-called the RT-PCR reads through MiXCR, storing one row per CDR3 protein. This sample has around 750,000 distinct CDR3 sequences, with about 20% found just once. The source of the sample is a study of response to subunit inactivated influenza vaccine. Germline CDR1 reads SGHAT; CDR2 reads FQNNGV. This CDR3 is built from 12 residues. V lost 8 bases and J 1 base, leaving 6 bases between the germline ends. Study outcomes and limitations: It was the authors' suggestion that each seasonal influenza vaccination recruits few new T cells.

V is TRBV11-2 and J is TRBJ1-3; D gene unclear. The sequences come from PBMCs from blood, collected more than 4 days after vaccination. The clonotype comes from a man in his fifties who received an inactivated influenza vaccine. The CDR3 loop is CASGRSGNTIYF. CDR3 DNA sequence: TGTGCCAGCGGCCGTTCTGGAAACACCATATATTTT.